This T cell receptor beta chain was documented in a study of post-analysis software for immune sequencing data. In germline, CDR1 is SQVTM, CDR2 ANQGSEA. This CDR3 is built from 18 residues. V lost 7 bases and J lost 3; bases outside the gene matches: 18. Study conclusions and caveats: Controls had lower frequencies than patients of 4 or 5 TRBV segments, which included TRBV5-6, TRBV5-1 and TRBV20-1. Co-batched samples clustered tightly together by F measure.

This clonotype was found many times. Antigen specificity is unknown. Unique molecular identifiers were built into the TCR beta cDNA libraries. TCRdb used MiXCR to reprocess the PCR reads, holding one entry per CDR3 protein. The sample has about 180,000 distinct CDR3 sequences, roughly 31% seen once. J is TRBJ2-1 and V is TRBV29-1, with TRBD1 identical over 10 bases. The TCR was taken from a girl under 18 with multiple sclerosis. Material for sequencing was blood. The CDR3 is CSAGGSGTGDDHYNEQFF. The CDR3 DNA reads as TGCAGCGCCGGAGGATCCGGGACAGGGGACGATCACTACAATGAGCAGTTCTTC.